The rows below give T cell receptor beta chains drawn from one sample of a study of radiation and T cells in renal cell carcinoma. Clones were sequenced by immunoSEQ multiplex PCR, and TCRdb holds only the in-frame ones, with some missing. The repertoire has about 170,000 clones, approximately 90% of them found once; the top ten carry about 11%. The starting material was blood, obtained from a patient whose treatment included radiotherapy and nephrectomy. These receptors all stem from a woman between 45 and 65 years old with renal cell carcinoma. Both conserved end residues are part of each CDR3. The D gene is left open where the match is weak. Size values are once, few and many counts, or a class for expanded clones, and some rows have none.

d_gene | len | j_gene | abundance | v_gene | CDR3nt | CDR3aa
TRBD2 | 19 | TRBJ2-2 | - | TRBV15 | TGTGCCACCAGCAGAGCGGGTATTTTAGCGGGGATCAACACCGGGGAGCTGTTTTTT | CATSRAGILAGINTGELFF
- | 16 | TRBJ2-1 | - | TRBV9 | TGTGCCAGCAGCGTAGATCGGGGGGCCGTTTACAATGAGCAGTTCTTC | CASSVDRGAVYNEQFF
TRBD2 | 16 | TRBJ2-2 | - | TRBV12-5 | TGTGCTAGTGCCCTGGGGGCGGGGGGCTACACCGGGGAGCTGTTTTTT | CASALGAGGYTGELFF
TRBD1 | 15 | TRBJ1-2 | - | TRBV11-2 | TGTGCCAGCAGCTGGTCTCAGGGGGCCATCTATGGCTACACCTTC | CASSWSQGAIYGYTF
- | 13 | TRBJ1-2 | - | TRBV7-9 | TGTGCCAGCAGCTTAGGGCAGGCCGATGGCTACACCTTC | CASSLGQADGYTF
TRBD1 | 16 | TRBJ1-5 | - | TRBV4-1 | TGCGCCAGCAGCCAAGTTCGGGGACAGTTCAATCAGCCCCAGCATTTT | CASSQVRGQFNQPQHF
- | 15 | TRBJ2-3 | - | TRBV6-5 | TGTGCCAGCAGTTACTCGCTAGCGTACACAGATACGCAGTATTTT | CASSYSLAYTDTQYF
TRBD1 | 15 | TRBJ1-1 | - | TRBV7-2 | TGTGCCAGCAGCTCCCAGACAGGGGTACGTACTGAAGCTTTCTTT | CASSSQTGVRTEAFF
- | 14 | TRBJ2-2 | - | TRBV11-2 | TGTGCCAGCAGAGGAGGCTCCCGGGCCGGGGAGCTGTTTTTT | CASRGGSRAGELFF
- | 15 | TRBJ2-3 | - | TRBV10-2 | TGCGCCAGCAAGGAGGAGGGAAGGTCCACAGATACGCAGTATTTT | CASKEEGRSTDTQYF
- | 13 | TRBJ2-7 | once | TRBV29-1 | TGCAGCGTCGTCGGGAGCCTCTCCTACGAGCAGTACTTC | CSVVGSLSYEQYF
TRBD1 | 15 | TRBJ1-2 | - | TRBV5-5 | TGTGCCAGCAGTTGGGGTGCAGGGGGTACGGGCGGCTACACCTTC | CASSWGAGGTGGYTF
- | 14 | TRBJ1-5 | - | TRBV5-5 | TGTGCCAGCAGCGGACAGATTAGCAATCAGCCCCAGCATTTT | CASSGQISNQPQHF
- | 16 | TRBJ2-3 | - | TRBV6-6 | TGTGCCAGCAGTTACCCAGCGGGCCCTAGCACAGATACGCAGTATTTT | CASSYPAGPSTDTQYF